The 15 T cell receptor beta chains presented below share a single source sample, sequenced in a study of identifying expanded T cells in peripheral blood. Here immunoSEQ multiplex PCR was the method, and the copy in TCRdb shows in-frame clones only, minus some. The table records 50,000 to 70,000 clones, around 87% of them present only once. Sequenced: blood. These receptors came from a person aged 18 to 70 in good health.

Details on this clone: The germline gene is not matched at one end of the junction; a read error may be the cause. The V call is TRBV6-5, the J call TRBJ2-7; 11 bases are shared with TRBD2. This CDR3 has 14 residues. In germline, CDR1 is MNHEY, CDR2 SVGAGI. The CDR3 sequence is CASNYPSGRYEQYF. The CDR3 DNA reads TGTGCCAGCAATTACCCTAGCGGGAGGTACGAGCAGTACTTC.

The CDR3 DNA is TGTGCCAGTAGTATTGAGGACGGGAACGAGCAGTACTTC. Protein product: CASSIEDGNEQYF. The chain links TRBV19 to TRBJ2-7; a possible D gene is TRBD2 (5 bases). CDR1 is LNHDA, CDR2 SQIVND, per germline (reference sequence). The CDR3 spans 13 residues. With 3 bases removed from V and 5 bases from J, the gap between germline ends came to 11 bases. Filled out from reference TRBV19 and TRBJ2-7, the complete variable domain reads DGGITQSPKYLFRKEGQNVTLSCEQNLNHDAMYWYRQDPGQGLRLIYYSQIVNDFQKGDIAEGYSVSREKKESFPLTVTSAQKNPTAFYLCASSIEDGNEQYFGPGTRLTVT.

This chain uses TRBV4-3 with TRBJ2-7; 12 bases agree with TRBD2. V gave up 2 bases and J gave up 6 bases; unmatched junction bases: 5. Germline CDR1 and CDR2: LGHNA and YSLEER. The CDR3 is made up of 15 amino acids. The CDR3 DNA reads as TGCGCCAGCAGCCAACTAGCGGGAGGGCCTACCGAGCAGTACTTC. Residues: CASSQLAGGPTEQYF.

The CDR3 bases are TGTGCCAGCAGCACCAGAAACAGGGGGAACGAAAAACTGTTTTTT. Its translation is CASSTRNRGNEKLFF. The chain uses TRBV9 and TRBJ1-4; 8 bases are shared with TRBD1. Germline CDR1 and CDR2: SGDLS and YYNGEE. The CDR3 covers 15 residues. V lost 4 bases to trimming and J lost 8 bases; unmatched junction nucleotides: 10.

V usage is TRBV5-6 and J usage is TRBJ2-5, with D perhaps being TRBD1 or TRBD2 (5 bases each). CDR3 length equals 14 residues. Germline lookup yields CDR1 SGHDT and CDR2 YYEEEE. Trimming removed 5 bases from V and 5 bases from J, with 16 bases in between. As DNA, the CDR3 is TGTGCCAGCAGTTTGATGGGACCAGGGGAGACCCAGTACTTC. This gives the protein CASSLMGPGETQYF.

The chain has TRBV28 and TRBJ2-7; tentatively, D is TRBD1 or TRBD2 (5 bases each). The CDR3 consists of 14 residues. V gave up 5 bases and J gave up 3 bases, with 14 bases separating them. Germline V gene sequence: CDR1 MDHEN, CDR2 SYDVKM. In nucleotides, the CDR3 is TGTGCCAGCAGTGGGATCGGGACCTTCTACGAGCAGTACTTC. This gives the protein CASSGIGTFYEQYF.

This chain links TRBV19 with TRBJ1-6; the match to TRBD1 covers 8 bases. Germline trimming cut 2 bases from V and 10 bases from J; bases unmatched to any gene: 7. Germline-derived CDR1 and CDR2 are LNHDA and SQIVND (reference sequence). The CDR3 loop spans 15 amino acids. The CDR3 DNA is TGTGCCAGTAGTATACGTGACAGGGGAAGATCACCCCTCCACTTT. This sequence encodes CASSIRDRGRSPLHF.

The chain has TRBV15 and TRBJ1-1, with D unclear. The CDR3 has 14 amino acids. Between the trimmed V and J ends, which lost 1 base and 5 bases, there was a span of 11 bases. The germline V gene has CDR1 LNHNV and CDR2 YYDKDF (reference sequence). The CDR3 sequence is CATSRVRGGTEAFF. The CDR3 DNA reads as TGTGCCACCAGCAGAGTGCGGGGAGGGACTGAAGCTTTCTTT.

The CDR3 region is CASSRTGEFWQTQYF. Here the CDR3 DNA reads TGTGCCAGCAGCCGAACAGGGGAATTTTGGCAGACCCAGTACTTC. The rearrangement links TRBV7-9 to TRBJ2-5; 7 bases agree with TRBD1. The CDR3 runs 15 residues. V lost 5 bases and J lost 6; bases outside the gene matches: 12. Per the germline V gene, CDR1 is SEHNR and CDR2 is FQNEAQ (reference sequence).

This rearrangement joins TRBV19 to TRBJ1-3; a weak D match, TRBD1 (6 bases). CDR3 size: 17 residues. Between the trimmed V and J ends, which lost 7 bases and 0 bases, there was a span of 19 bases. In germline, CDR1 is LNHDA, CDR2 SQIVND (reference sequence). The CDR3 spells CASTPRGGMSSGNTIYF. The DNA for the CDR3 is TGTGCCAGTACCCCGCGGGGGGGCATGAGCTCTGGAAACACCATATATTTT.

V is TRBV14 and J is TRBJ1-2; D gene ambiguous. The CDR3 length is 17 residues. CDR1 is SGHDN and CDR2 is FVKESK in the germline V gene. V shed 1 base and J shed 2 bases, with 17 bases lying between them. The CDR3 sequence: CASSQGTTGRVNYGYTF. As DNA, the CDR3 is TGTGCCAGCAGCCAAGGAACTACGGGGAGAGTAAACTATGGCTACACCTTC. The full variable domain, rest sourced from reference TRBV14 and TRBJ1-2, is EAGVTQFPSHSVIEKGQTVTLRCDPISGHDNLYWYRRVMGKEIKFLLHFVKESKQDESGMPNNRFLAERTGGTYSTLKVQPAELEDSGVYFCASSQGTTGRVNYGYTFGSGTRLTVV.

The V gene is TRBV6-1, the J gene TRBJ1-1, with 9 bases matching TRBD1. Germline loops: CDR1 MNHNS, CDR2 SASEGT. This CDR3 has 15 residues. V was pared by 2 bases and J by 1 base, with 2 bases of the junction left unmatched. The DNA for the CDR3 is TGTGCCAGCAGTGAACCGGGACAGGGGAACACTGAAGCTTTCTTT. Encoded protein: CASSEPGQGNTEAFF.

The chain recombines TRBV18 with TRBJ1-5; 9 bases are a match to TRBD1. The V gene end was trimmed by 4 bases and the J gene end by 0 bases; junction bases not matched to a gene: 1. The V gene's germline CDR1 is KGHSH and CDR2 LQKENI. The CDR3 spans 15 residues. CDR3 sequence (DNA): TGTGCCAGCTCACTACAGGGGGCTAGCAATCAGCCCCAGCATTTT. Protein: CASSLQGASNQPQHF.

The V call is TRBV5-1, the J call TRBJ2-6; a possible D gene is TRBD2 (6 bases). Per germline, CDR1 SGHRS and CDR2 YFSETQ. CDR3 length: 19 amino acids. V was cut by 0 bases and J by 0 bases, with 16 bases left in between. In nucleotides, the CDR3 is TGCGCCAGCAGCTTGGTTGCGGTCTCGGGGGTCTCTGGGGCCAACGTCCTGACTTTC. Protein sequence: CASSLVAVSGVSGANVLTF.

This rearrangement joins TRBV5-4 to TRBJ2-2; D possibly corresponds to TRBD1 (7 bases). In germline, CDR1 is SGHNT, CDR2 YYREEE (reference sequence). The V end lost 5 bases, the J end lost 5 bases, and 16 bases lay between the germline ends. This CDR3 is 15 amino acids long. CDR3 coding DNA: TGTGCCAGCAGGCGACAACAGGGGACTACCGGGGAGCTGTTTTTT. It specifies CASRRQQGTTGELFF. Full variable domain (missing parts from reference TRBV5-4 and TRBJ2-2): ETGVTQSPTHLIKTRGQQVTLRCSSQSGHNTVSWYQQALGQGPQFIFQYYREEENGRGNFPPRFSGLQFPNYSSELNVNALELDDSALYLCASRRQQGTTGELFFGEGSRLTVL.